The next 9 T cell receptor beta chains were all read from a single sample in a study of T cells after yellow fever vaccination. Using its own MiXCR run on the 5' RACE reads, TCRdb lists one record per CDR3 protein. The sample lists hundreds of thousands of distinct CDR3 sequences; just over 20% were seen once. The sequences come from PBMCs, collected more than 20 days after the first yellow fever vaccination. Receptor source: a man between 18 and 35 years old who received the YFV17D yellow fever vaccine.

The chain combines TRBV9 with TRBJ2-3; 7 bases are shared with TRBD2. This CDR3 is built from 14 residues. Germline V gene data show CDR1 as SGDLS and CDR2 as YYNGEE. V lost 7 bases, J lost 1 base, and 6 bases stayed unmatched. The CDR3, as DNA: TGTGCCAGCGACAGCCGGGGGGGCACAGATACGCAGTATTTT. This gives the protein CASDSRGGTDTQYF. The entire variable domain, with the rest obtained from reference TRBV9 and TRBJ2-3, is as follows: DSGVTQTPKHLITATGQRVTLRCSPRSGDLSVYWYQQSLDQGLQFLIQYYNGEERAKGNILERFSAQQFPDLHSELNLSSLELGDSALYFCASDSRGGTDTQYFGPGTRLTVL.

V gene TRBV7-9 combines with J gene TRBJ2-3; D gene ambiguous. The CDR3 is 14 amino acids. Trimming took off 2 bases at V and 1 base at J, with 7 bases between the two ends. Germline values: CDR1 SEHNR, CDR2 FQNEAQ (reference sequence). CDR3 in DNA: TGTGCCAGCAGCTTATATGATGGCACAGATACGCAGTATTTT. Amino acids: CASSLYDGTDTQYF. The full variable domain, its missing parts supplied by reference TRBV7-9 and TRBJ2-3, is DTGVSQNPRHKITKRGQNVTFRCDPISEHNRLYWYRQTLGQGPEFLTYFQNEAQLEKSRLLSDRFSAERPKGSFSTLEIQRTEQGDSAMYLCASSLYDGTDTQYFGPGTRLTVL.

Notes on this clonotype: At one boundary the junction diverges from the germline segment, which might be a read error. This chain connects TRBV20-1 to TRBJ2-3; the match to TRBD2 covers 9 bases. Germline lookup yields CDR1 DFQATT and CDR2 SNEGSKA (reference sequence). This CDR3 is 16 amino acids long. CDR3 sequence: CCARKRLAEYTDTQYF. The CDR3, as DNA: TGCTGTGCTAGAAAAAGACTAGCGGAGTACACAGATACGCAGTATTTT.

The chain uses TRBV4-3 and TRBJ2-3; 11 positions match TRBD2. With 4 bases clipped from V and 0 bases from J, the junction kept 6 bases outside the gene matches. Germline-derived CDR1 and CDR2 are LGHNA and YSLEER. The CDR3 runs 17 residues. CDR3 sequence: CASSPTSGVTSTDTQYF. In nucleotides, the CDR3 is TGCGCCAGCAGCCCGACTAGCGGGGTTACCAGCACAGATACGCAGTATTTT.

The V call is TRBV5-1, the J call TRBJ2-7, with 11 bases that match TRBD1. Per germline, CDR1 SGHRS and CDR2 YFSETQ. V shed 0 bases and J 5 bases; nucleotides not matched to a gene: 4. The CDR3 spans 15 residues. This CDR3 reads CASSLDGQGANEQYF. DNA of the CDR3: TGCGCCAGCAGCTTGGATGGACAGGGGGCGAACGAGCAGTACTTC.

CDR3 DNA sequence: TGTGCCACCAGCCCCCGGGGGGGGGGACACAATGAGCAGTTCTTC. Its translation: CATSPRGGGHNEQFF. The chain recombines TRBV15 with TRBJ2-1; 8 bases map to TRBD2. The V gene's germline CDR1 is LNHNV and CDR2 YYDKDF (reference sequence). The CDR3 loop spans 15 amino acids. The V gene end was trimmed by 5 bases and the J gene end by 5 bases; junction bases not matched to a gene: 8.

The rearrangement joins TRBV9 to TRBJ1-2; D is perhaps TRBD1 (6 bases). The CDR3 spans 13 residues. Trimming took off 6 bases at V and 2 bases at J, with 11 bases between the two ends. Looked up from germline, CDR1 is SGDLS and CDR2 is YYNGEE. The CDR3 nucleotides read TGTGCCAGCAACAGGGACACGAACTATGGCTACACCTTC. It encodes CASNRDTNYGYTF.

The sample holds a few counts of this clonotype. V is TRBV6-2 or TRBV6-3 and J is TRBJ2-5; 12 bases align to TRBD1. V shed 5 bases and J 5 bases; nucleotides not matched to a gene: 12. This CDR3 is 17 amino acids long. Germline V gene sequence: CDR1 MNHEY, CDR2 SVGEGT. The CDR3 DNA follows: TGTGCCAGCAGTGTCCGGGACAGGGGGCAGCGTGGCGAGACCCAGTACTTC. Protein product: CASSVRDRGQRGETQYF.

The chain has TRBV12-3 or TRBV12-4 and TRBJ2-1; D uncertain. V was cut by 4 bases and J by 10 bases, with 8 bases left in between. There are 11 residues in the CDR3. The CDR3 DNA reads TGTGCCAGCAGTTCTTCCAGGGAGCAGTTCTTC. Translating gives CASSSSREQFF.